The sequence of this T cell receptor beta chain was determined in a study of cytomegalovirus exposure and HLA in healthy donors. Germline V gene lookup returns CDR1 GTSNPN and CDR2 SVGIG (reference sequence). V was pared by 4 bases and J by 6 bases, with 13 bases between. The CDR3 contains 14 residues. Researchers ran the PCR with 60 Vbeta and 13 Jbeta primers. In the original workflow: Later work found 80 million to 85 million unique TCR beta chains, with 9.5 million to 12 million shared. This table comes from immunoSEQ multiplex PCR, and its TCRdb copy is limited to in-frame clones, with some not included. The V and J calls and the clone size are those of that table, but D and trimming were determined from the DNA. The data hold about 150,000 clones, with roughly four fifths observed a single time. Concerning this clone itself: Its antigen is as yet unknown.

Study-wide results and caveats: The study had only CMV serostatus as immune exposure information.

Sequencing was done on a sample of PBMCs. The chain employs TRBV30 and TRBJ1-6; no clear D gene. The clonotype comes from a woman between 50 and 59 years old in good health and CMV-seropositive. The CDR3 nucleotides are TGTGCCTGGAACCTGGGAGCCGGTAATTCACCCCTCCACTTT. It specifies CAWNLGAGNSPLHF.